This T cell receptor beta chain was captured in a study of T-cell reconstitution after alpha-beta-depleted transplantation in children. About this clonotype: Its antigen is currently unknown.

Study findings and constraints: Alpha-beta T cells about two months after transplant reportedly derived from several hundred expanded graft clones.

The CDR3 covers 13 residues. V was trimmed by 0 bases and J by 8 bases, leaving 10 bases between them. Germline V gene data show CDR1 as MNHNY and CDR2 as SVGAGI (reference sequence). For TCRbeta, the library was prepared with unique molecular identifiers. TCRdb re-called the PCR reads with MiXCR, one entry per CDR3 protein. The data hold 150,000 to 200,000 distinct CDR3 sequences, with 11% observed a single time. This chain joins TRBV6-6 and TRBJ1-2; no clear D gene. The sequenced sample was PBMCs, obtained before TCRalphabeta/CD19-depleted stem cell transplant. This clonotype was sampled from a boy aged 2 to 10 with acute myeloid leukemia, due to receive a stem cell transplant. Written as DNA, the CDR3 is TGTGCCAGCAGTTACTCGAACATGGAAGGCTACACCTTC. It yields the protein CASSYSNMEGYTF.